The entry that follows covers one TCR beta chain sequence. The CDR3 is made up of 15 amino acids. V was trimmed by 5 bases and J by 5 bases, leaving 17 bases between them. Germline V gene lookup returns CDR1 SGHDN and CDR2 FVKESK. TCRdb reprocessed the RT-PCR reads via MiXCR and lists one record per CDR3 protein. The sample carries fewer than 800,000 distinct CDR3 sequences, around 14% recorded once. What was sequenced was memory CD4+ T cells from blood. The genes are TRBV14 and TRBJ2-3, with D perhaps assigned TRBD1 or TRBD2 (5 bases each). This TCR was sampled from a female donor in good health, serving as a healthy control. The CDR3 DNA follows: TGTGCCAGCAGCTCGTCAGGGTATGGGAGAGATACGCAGTATTTT. Amino acid sequence: CASSSSGYGRDTQYF.